This T cell receptor beta chain was captured by sequencing in a study of T cells in Graves' hyperthyroidism and ophthalmopathy. Findings and limits, study-wide: Patients with ophthalmopathy were separated from those with stable hyperthyroidism by a 13 V-J model.

The sample holds many counts of this clonotype. Its antigen is currently unknown. Amplification targeted TCR beta CDR3 regions from RNA transcripts. When the TCR CDR3 underwent first-round RT-PCR, the HTBI primer set was used. MiXCR was run by TCRdb on the multiplex PCR reads, yielding one entry per CDR3 protein. The sample yields about 720,000 distinct CDR3 sequences, roughly a sixth seen once. Exclusion followed for patients with uncontrolled infection, other autoimmune disease, pregnancy or lactation. Preceding any ophthalmopathy symptoms, the blood sample dates from first hyperthyroidism diagnosis. The germline gives CDR1 SGHTA, CDR2 FQGNSA. V gave up 5 bases and J gave up 0 bases, with 10 bases separating them. The CDR3 consists of 14 residues.

J is TRBJ1-1 and V is TRBV7-2; D possibly corresponds to TRBD1 (5 bases). This clonotype was sampled from a woman in her forties or fifties with Graves' hyperthyroidism that later progressed to Graves' ophthalmopathy. Input material: blood. CDR3 sequence: CASSQGPVNTEAFF. The CDR3, as DNA: TGTGCCAGCAGCCAGGGTCCCGTGAACACTGAAGCTTTCTTT.